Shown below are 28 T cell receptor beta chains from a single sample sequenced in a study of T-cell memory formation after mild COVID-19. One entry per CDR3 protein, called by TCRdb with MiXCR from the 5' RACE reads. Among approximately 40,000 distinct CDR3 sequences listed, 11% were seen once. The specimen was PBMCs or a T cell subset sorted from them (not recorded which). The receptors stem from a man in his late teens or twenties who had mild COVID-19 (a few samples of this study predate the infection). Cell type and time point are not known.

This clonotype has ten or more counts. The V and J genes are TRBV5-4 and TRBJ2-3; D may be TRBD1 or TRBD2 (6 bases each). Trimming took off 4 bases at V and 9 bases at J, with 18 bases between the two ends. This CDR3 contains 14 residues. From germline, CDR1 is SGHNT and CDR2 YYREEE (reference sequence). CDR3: CASSPRGEIGTQYF. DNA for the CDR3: TGTGCCAGCAGCCCGAGGGGGGAGATAGGCACGCAGTATTTT.

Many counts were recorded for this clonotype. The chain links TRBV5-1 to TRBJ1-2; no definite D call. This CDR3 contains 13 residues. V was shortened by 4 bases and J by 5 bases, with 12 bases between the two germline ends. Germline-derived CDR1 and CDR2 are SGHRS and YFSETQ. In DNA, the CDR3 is TGCGCCAGCAGCCCGCTTGAGACTTATGGCTACACCTTC. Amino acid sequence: CASSPLETYGYTF.

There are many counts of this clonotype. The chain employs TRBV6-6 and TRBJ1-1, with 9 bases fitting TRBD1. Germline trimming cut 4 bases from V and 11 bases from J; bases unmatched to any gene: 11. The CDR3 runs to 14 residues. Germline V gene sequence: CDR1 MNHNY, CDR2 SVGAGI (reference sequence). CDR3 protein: CASSLTGGEKLAFF. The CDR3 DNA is TGTGCCAGCAGTTTGACAGGGGGGGAGAAATTGGCTTTCTTT.

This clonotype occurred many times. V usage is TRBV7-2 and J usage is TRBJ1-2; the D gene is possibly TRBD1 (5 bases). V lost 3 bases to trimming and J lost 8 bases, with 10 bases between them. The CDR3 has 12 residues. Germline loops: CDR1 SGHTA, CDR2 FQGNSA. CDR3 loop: CASSFDWGGYTF. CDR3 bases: TGTGCCAGCAGCTTTGACTGGGGGGGCTACACCTTC. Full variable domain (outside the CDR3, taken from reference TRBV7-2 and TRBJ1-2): GAGVSQSPSNKVTEKGKDVELRCDPISGHTALYWYRQSLGQGLEFLIYFQGNSAPDKSGLPSDRFSAERTGGSVSTLTIQRTQQEDSAVYLCASSFDWGGYTFGSGTRLTVV.

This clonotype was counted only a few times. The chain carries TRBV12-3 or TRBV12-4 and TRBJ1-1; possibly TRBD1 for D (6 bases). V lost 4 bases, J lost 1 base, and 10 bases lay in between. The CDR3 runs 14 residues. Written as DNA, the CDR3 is TGTGCCAGCAGTTCGCAACAGGGGAACACTGAAGCTTTCTTT. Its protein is CASSSQQGNTEAFF.

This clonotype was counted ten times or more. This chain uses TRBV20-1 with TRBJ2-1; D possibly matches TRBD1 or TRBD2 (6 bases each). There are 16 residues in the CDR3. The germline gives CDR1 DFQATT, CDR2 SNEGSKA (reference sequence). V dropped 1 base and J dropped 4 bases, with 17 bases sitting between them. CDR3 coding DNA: TGCAGTGCTAGAGCTTTAGGGGGACTCCATTACAATGAGCAGTTCTTC. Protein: CSARALGGLHYNEQFF.

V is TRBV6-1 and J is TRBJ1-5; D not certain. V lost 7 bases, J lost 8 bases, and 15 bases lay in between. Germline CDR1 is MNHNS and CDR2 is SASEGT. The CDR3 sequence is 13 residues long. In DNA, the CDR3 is TGTGCCAGCAATCCGAGACCGGGGAAGCCCCAGCATTTT. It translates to CASNPRPGKPQHF.

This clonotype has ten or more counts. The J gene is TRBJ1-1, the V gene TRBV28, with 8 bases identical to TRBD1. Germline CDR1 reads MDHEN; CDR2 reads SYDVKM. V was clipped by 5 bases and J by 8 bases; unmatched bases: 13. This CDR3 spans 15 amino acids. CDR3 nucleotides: TGTGCCAGCAGTCTCCCTGGGGACAGGATCTCAGAAGCTTTCTTT. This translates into CASSLPGDRISEAFF. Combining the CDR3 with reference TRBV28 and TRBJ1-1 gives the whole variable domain DVKVTQSSRYLVKRTGEKVFLECVQDMDHENMFWYRQDPGLGLRLIYFSYDVKMKEKGDIPEGYSVSREKKERFSLILESASTNQTSMYLCASSLPGDRISEAFFGQGTRLTVV.

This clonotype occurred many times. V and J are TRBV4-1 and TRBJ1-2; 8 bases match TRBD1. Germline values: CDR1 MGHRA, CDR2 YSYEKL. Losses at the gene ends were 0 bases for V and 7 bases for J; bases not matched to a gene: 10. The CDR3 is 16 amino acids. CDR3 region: CASSQESYGTGGGYTF. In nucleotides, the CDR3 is TGCGCCAGCAGCCAAGAATCGTACGGGACAGGCGGTGGCTACACCTTC.

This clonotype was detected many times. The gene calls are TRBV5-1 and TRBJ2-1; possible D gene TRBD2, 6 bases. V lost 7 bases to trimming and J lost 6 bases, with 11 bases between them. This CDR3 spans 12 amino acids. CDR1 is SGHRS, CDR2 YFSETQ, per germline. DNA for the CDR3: TGCGCCAGCGGGACTCAACGCAATGAGCAGTTCTTC. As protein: CASGTQRNEQFF.

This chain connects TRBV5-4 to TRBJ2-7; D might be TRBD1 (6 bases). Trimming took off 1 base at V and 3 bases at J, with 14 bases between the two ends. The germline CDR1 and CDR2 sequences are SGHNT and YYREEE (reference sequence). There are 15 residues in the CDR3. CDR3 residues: CASSLPGQTIYEQYV. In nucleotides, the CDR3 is TGTGCCAGCAGCTTGCCCGGACAGACCATCTACGAGCAGTACGTC.

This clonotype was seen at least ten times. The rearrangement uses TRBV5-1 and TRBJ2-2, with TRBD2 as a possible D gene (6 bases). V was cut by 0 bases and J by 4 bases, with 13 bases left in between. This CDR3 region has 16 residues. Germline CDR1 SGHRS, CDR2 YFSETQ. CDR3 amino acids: CASSLDGQLATGELFF. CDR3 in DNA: TGCGCCAGCAGCTTGGACGGACAACTAGCCACCGGGGAGCTGTTTTTT. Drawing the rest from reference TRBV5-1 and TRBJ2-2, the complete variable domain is KAGVTQTPRYLIKTRGQQVTLSCSPISGHRSVSWYQQTPGQGLQFLFEYFSETQRNKGNFPGRFSGRQFSNSRSEMNVSTLELGDSALYLCASSLDGQLATGELFFGEGSRLTVL.

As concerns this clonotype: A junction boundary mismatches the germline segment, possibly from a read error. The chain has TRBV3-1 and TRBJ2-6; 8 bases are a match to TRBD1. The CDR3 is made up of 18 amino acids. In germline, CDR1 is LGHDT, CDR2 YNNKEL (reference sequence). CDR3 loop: CASSEDRGESSGANVLTF. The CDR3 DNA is TGTGCCAGCAGCGAAGACAGGGGCGAGAGCTCTGGGGCCAACGTCCTGACTTTC.

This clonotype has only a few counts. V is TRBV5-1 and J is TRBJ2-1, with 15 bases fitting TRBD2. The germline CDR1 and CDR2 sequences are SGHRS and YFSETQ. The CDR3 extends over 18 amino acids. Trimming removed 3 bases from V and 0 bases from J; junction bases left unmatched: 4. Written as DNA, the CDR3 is TGCGCCAGCAGCTCCGGGACTAGCGGGAGGAGCTCCTACAATGAGCAGTTCTTC. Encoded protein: CASSSGTSGRSSYNEQFF.

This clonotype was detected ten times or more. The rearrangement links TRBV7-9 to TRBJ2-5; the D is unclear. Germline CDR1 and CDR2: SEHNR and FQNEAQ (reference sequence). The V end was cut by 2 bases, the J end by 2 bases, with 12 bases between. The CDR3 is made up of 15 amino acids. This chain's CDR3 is CASSLYAPEQETQYF. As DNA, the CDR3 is TGTGCCAGCAGCTTATACGCCCCGGAGCAAGAGACCCAGTACTTC.

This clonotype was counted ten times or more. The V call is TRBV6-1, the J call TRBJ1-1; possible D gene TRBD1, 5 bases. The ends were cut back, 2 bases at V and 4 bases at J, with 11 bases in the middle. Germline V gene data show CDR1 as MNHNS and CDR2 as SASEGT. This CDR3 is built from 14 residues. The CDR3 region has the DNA TGTGCCAGCAGTGAACAAGGGGAAGGCACTGAAGCTTTCTTT. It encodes CASSEQGEGTEAFF.

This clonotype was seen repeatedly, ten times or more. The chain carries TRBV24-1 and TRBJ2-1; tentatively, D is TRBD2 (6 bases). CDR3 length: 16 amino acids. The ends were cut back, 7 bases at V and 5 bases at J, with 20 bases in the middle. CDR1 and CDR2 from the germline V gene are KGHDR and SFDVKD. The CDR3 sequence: CATRDPGLNTDNEQFF. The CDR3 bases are TGTGCCACCAGAGATCCAGGACTAAATACCGACAATGAGCAGTTCTTC.

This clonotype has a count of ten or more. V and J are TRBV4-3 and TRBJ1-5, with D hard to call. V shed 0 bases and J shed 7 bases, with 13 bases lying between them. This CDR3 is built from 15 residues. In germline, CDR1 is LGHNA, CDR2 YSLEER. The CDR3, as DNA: TGCGCCAGCAGCCAAGACGTGGGTTCGGGGCAGCCCCAGCATTTT. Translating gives CASSQDVGSGQPQHF.

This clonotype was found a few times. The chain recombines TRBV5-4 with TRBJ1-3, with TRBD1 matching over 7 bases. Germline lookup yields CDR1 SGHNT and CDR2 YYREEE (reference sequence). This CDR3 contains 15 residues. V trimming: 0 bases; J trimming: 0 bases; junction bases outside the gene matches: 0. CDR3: CASSLAGGSGNTIYF. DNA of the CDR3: TGTGCCAGCAGCTTGGCAGGGGGCTCTGGAAACACCATATATTTT. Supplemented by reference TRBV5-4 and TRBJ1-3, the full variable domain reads ETGVTQSPTHLIKTRGQQVTLRCSSQSGHNTVSWYQQALGQGPQFIFQYYREEENGRGNFPPRFSGLQFPNYSSELNVNALELDDSALYLCASSLAGGSGNTIYFGEGSWLTVV.

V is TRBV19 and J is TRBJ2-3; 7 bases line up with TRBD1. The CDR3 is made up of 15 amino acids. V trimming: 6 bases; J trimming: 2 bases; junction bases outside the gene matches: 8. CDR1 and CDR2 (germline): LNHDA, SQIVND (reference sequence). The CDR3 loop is CASSTGTDITDTQYF. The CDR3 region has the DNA TGTGCCAGTAGCACCGGGACAGATATCACAGATACGCAGTATTTT.

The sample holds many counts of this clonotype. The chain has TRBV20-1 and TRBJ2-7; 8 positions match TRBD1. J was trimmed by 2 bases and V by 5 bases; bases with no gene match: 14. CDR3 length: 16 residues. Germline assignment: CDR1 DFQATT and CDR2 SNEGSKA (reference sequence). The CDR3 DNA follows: TGCAGTGCTCCGGGACAGGAGTTTTTTGGGGCCTACGAGCAGTACTTC. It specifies CSAPGQEFFGAYEQYF.

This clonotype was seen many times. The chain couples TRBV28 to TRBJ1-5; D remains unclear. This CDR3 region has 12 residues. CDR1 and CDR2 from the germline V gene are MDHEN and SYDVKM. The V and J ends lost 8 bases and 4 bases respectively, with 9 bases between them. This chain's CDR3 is CASDFTNQPQHF. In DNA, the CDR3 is TGTGCCAGCGATTTTACGAATCAGCCCCAGCATTTT.

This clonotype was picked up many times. DNA for the CDR3: TGCGCCAGCAGCCGGACAGTCGGAAGAAAATCTGGAAACACCATATATTTT. Translating gives CASSRTVGRKSGNTIYF. The chain recombines TRBV4-3 with TRBJ1-3; a weak D match, TRBD1 (6 bases). CDR1 LGHNA and CDR2 YSLEER come from the germline V gene. The CDR3 spans 17 residues. The V end lost 4 bases, the J end lost 1 base, and 17 bases lay between the germline ends.

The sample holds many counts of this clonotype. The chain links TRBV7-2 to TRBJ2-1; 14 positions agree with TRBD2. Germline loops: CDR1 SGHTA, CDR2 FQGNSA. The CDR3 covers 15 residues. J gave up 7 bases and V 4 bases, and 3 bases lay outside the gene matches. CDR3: CASSSRTSGGNEQFF. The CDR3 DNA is TGTGCCAGCAGCTCTCGGACTAGCGGGGGGAATGAGCAGTTCTTC. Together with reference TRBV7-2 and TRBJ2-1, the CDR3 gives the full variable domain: GAGVSQSPSNKVTEKGKDVELRCDPISGHTALYWYRQSLGQGLEFLIYFQGNSAPDKSGLPSDRFSAERTGGSVSTLTIQRTQQEDSAVYLCASSSRTSGGNEQFFGPGTRLTVL.

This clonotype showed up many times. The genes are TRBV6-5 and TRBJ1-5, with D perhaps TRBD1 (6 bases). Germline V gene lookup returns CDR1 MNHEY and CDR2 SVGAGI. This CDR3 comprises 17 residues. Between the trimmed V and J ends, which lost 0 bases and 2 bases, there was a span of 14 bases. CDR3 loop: CASSYSASGAGNQPQHF. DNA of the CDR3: TGTGCCAGCAGTTACTCGGCCTCAGGGGCAGGCAATCAGCCCCAGCATTTT.

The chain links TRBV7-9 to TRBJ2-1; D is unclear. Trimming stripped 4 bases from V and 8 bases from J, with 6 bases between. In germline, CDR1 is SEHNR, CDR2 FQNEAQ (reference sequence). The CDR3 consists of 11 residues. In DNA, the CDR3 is TGTGCCAGCAGCTCCCCTGATGAGCAGTTCTTC. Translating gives CASSSPDEQFF.

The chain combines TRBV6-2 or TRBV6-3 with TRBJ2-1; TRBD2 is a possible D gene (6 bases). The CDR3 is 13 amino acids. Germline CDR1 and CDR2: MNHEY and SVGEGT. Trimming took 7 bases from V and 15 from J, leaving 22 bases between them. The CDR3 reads CASTGTPGRSRFF. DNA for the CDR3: TGTGCCAGCACTGGGACTCCGGGGAGATCCCGGTTCTTC.

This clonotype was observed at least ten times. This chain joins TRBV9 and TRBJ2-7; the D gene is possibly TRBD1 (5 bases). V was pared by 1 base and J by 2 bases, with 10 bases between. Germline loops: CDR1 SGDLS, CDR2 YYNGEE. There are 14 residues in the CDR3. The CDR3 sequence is CASSVQGVPYEQYF. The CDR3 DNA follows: TGTGCCAGCAGCGTACAGGGTGTTCCCTACGAGCAGTACTTC. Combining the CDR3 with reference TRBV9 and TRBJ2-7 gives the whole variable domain DSGVTQTPKHLITATGQRVTLRCSPRSGDLSVYWYQQSLDQGLQFLIQYYNGEERAKGNILERFSAQQFPDLHSELNLSSLELGDSALYFCASSVQGVPYEQYFGPGTRLTVT.